These T cell receptor beta chains were read from a single sample in a study of neoadjuvant anti-PD-1 for oral cavity cancer. Sequencing was performed with immunoSEQ multiplex PCR; in TCRdb, only in-frame clones are kept and a portion is missing. In the table there are approximately 68,000 clones, 86% of which are singletons. Sequencing was performed on PBMCs, taken after nivolumab (anti-PD-1) treatment. Source of these receptors: a person between 40 and 79 years old with oral cavity squamous cell carcinoma. Both conserved end residues are part of each CDR3. The D gene is left open where the match is weak. Clone size is stated in some rows and not others, as once, few, many or a class when expanded.

J gene: TRBJ2-7; clone size: once; D gene: TRBD2; V gene: TRBV28; CDR3 DNA: TGTGCCAGCAGTTCGATCTGGACTAGCGCTTACGAGCAGTACTTC; CDR3 protein: CASSSIWTSAYEQYF
J gene: TRBJ2-7; clone size: once; D gene: TRBD2; V gene: TRBV15; CDR3 DNA: TGTGCCACCAGCCTTGGGACTAGCGGGATGAACGAGCAGTACTTC; CDR3 protein: CATSLGTSGMNEQYF
J gene: TRBJ1-5; clone size: .; D gene: .; V gene: TRBV18; CDR3 DNA: TGTGCCAGCTCGGGGAGCAATCAGCCCCAGCATTTT; CDR3 protein: CASSGSNQPQHF
J gene: TRBJ1-2; clone size: .; D gene: TRBD1; V gene: TRBV28; CDR3 DNA: TGTGCCAGCAGTCCAGGGGACAGCACTAACTATGGCTACACCTTC; CDR3 protein: CASSPGDSTNYGYTF
J gene: TRBJ2-5; clone size: .; D gene: .; V gene: TRBV7-2; CDR3 DNA: TGTGCCAGCAGCTTAGCAGCTAGCCGAGGGACCCAGTACTTC; CDR3 protein: CASSLAASRGTQYF
J gene: TRBJ1-2; clone size: .; D gene: TRBD1; V gene: TRBV6-1; CDR3 DNA: TGTGCCAGCAGGGAAGGACAGGGGACTAACTATGGCTACACCTTC; CDR3 protein: CASREGQGTNYGYTF
J gene: TRBJ1-5; clone size: once; D gene: .; V gene: TRBV19; CDR3 DNA: TGTGCCAGTAGTGGACAGTATCAGCCCCAGCATTTT; CDR3 protein: CASSGQYQPQHF
J gene: TRBJ2-5; clone size: .; D gene: .; V gene: TRBV4-1; CDR3 DNA: TGCGCCAGCAGCCGAATTGGGGAGACCCAGTACTTC; CDR3 protein: CASSRIGETQYF
J gene: TRBJ1-2; clone size: once; D gene: .; V gene: TRBV5-1; CDR3 DNA: TGCGCCAGCAGCACGGAGCGAATAGAGGGCTACACCTTC; CDR3 protein: CASSTERIEGYTF
J gene: TRBJ1-2; clone size: once; D gene: .; V gene: TRBV30; CDR3 DNA: TGTGCCTGGAGTGTAAGTTACAGGGTTAGCGGCTACACCTTC; CDR3 protein: CAWSVSYRVSGYTF
J gene: TRBJ2-1; clone size: medium-sized; D gene: TRBD2; V gene: TRBV28; CDR3 DNA: TGTGCCAGCACTGCGGGAGGGCCCTACAATGAGCAGTTCTTC; CDR3 protein: CASTAGGPYNEQFF
J gene: TRBJ1-5; clone size: .; D gene: .; V gene: TRBV7-9; CDR3 DNA: TGTGCCAGCAGCTCGTCGGGACAGCCCCAGCATTTT; CDR3 protein: CASSSSGQPQHF
J gene: TRBJ2-2; clone size: .; D gene: TRBD1; V gene: TRBV5-4; CDR3 DNA: TGTGCCAGCAGCTCCGGACAGGGGGCCGGGGAGCTGTTTTTT; CDR3 protein: CASSSGQGAGELFF
J gene: TRBJ2-2; clone size: few; D gene: TRBD1; V gene: TRBV5-1; CDR3 DNA: TGCGCCAGCAGCTTGGCCGGGACAGGGGGTGGCACCGGGGAGCTGTTTTTT; CDR3 protein: CASSLAGTGGGTGELFF
J gene: TRBJ1-2; clone size: .; D gene: .; V gene: TRBV28; CDR3 DNA: TGTGCCAGCAGGAAGCAGGCGGCGGGCTACACCTTC; CDR3 protein: CASRKQAAGYTF
J gene: TRBJ1-1; clone size: few; D gene: .; V gene: TRBV28; CDR3 DNA: TGTGCCAGCAGTGGGGCCGGGACGTGGGAGTCGAACACTGAAGCTTTCTTT; CDR3 protein: CASSGAGTWESNTEAFF
J gene: TRBJ2-1; clone size: few; D gene: .; V gene: TRBV10-3; CDR3 DNA: TGTGCCATCAGTGAGGGGGATGAGCAGTTCTTC; CDR3 protein: CAISEGDEQFF
J gene: TRBJ2-2; clone size: .; D gene: .; V gene: TRBV15; CDR3 DNA: TGTGCCACCAGCACAGACAGGCCATACACCGGGGAGCTGTTTTTT; CDR3 protein: CATSTDRPYTGELFF
J gene: TRBJ2-7; clone size: .; D gene: TRBD2; V gene: TRBV5-4; CDR3 DNA: TGTGCCAGCAGCTTGTACGGGGGGGCCTACGAGCAGTACTTC; CDR3 protein: CASSLYGGAYEQYF
J gene: TRBJ1-2; clone size: .; D gene: TRBD1; V gene: TRBV10-1; CDR3 DNA: TGCGCCAGCAGTCCGGGACAGGGTAGTGGCTACACCTTC; CDR3 protein: CASSPGQGSGYTF
J gene: TRBJ2-7; clone size: .; D gene: .; V gene: TRBV5-1; CDR3 DNA: TGCGCCAGCAGGAGAAGTGGGACCTACGAGCAGTACTTC; CDR3 protein: CASRRSGTYEQYF
J gene: TRBJ2-7; clone size: .; D gene: TRBD2; V gene: TRBV15; CDR3 DNA: TGTGCCACCAGCAGAAGCGGGAGAGCGCAACCGGAGTACTTC; CDR3 protein: CATSRSGRAQPEYF
J gene: TRBJ1-1; clone size: .; D gene: .; V gene: TRBV30; CDR3 DNA: TGTGCCTGGAGTTGGAGTAATGAAGCTTTCTTT; CDR3 protein: CAWSWSNEAFF
J gene: TRBJ1-5; clone size: .; D gene: .; V gene: TRBV10-2; CDR3 DNA: TGCGCCAGCAGTGAGTTTGGGGTTGGCCAGCCCCAGCATTTT; CDR3 protein: CASSEFGVGQPQHF
J gene: TRBJ2-4; clone size: .; D gene: .; V gene: TRBV4-2; CDR3 DNA: TGTGCCAGCAGCCAAGATTTCGGGCCGACGGGTTTCAGTTACTTC; CDR3 protein: CASSQDFGPTGFSYF
J gene: TRBJ2-1; clone size: .; D gene: TRBD2; V gene: TRBV7-9; CDR3 DNA: TGTGCCAGCAGCTCCCTTAGACTAGCGGCCTACAATGAGCAGTTCTTC; CDR3 protein: CASSSLRLAAYNEQFF
J gene: TRBJ1-4; clone size: .; D gene: .; V gene: TRBV30; CDR3 DNA: TGTGCCTGGAGGGGTTCTAGAGTCGGAGAAAAACTGTTTTTT; CDR3 protein: CAWRGSRVGEKLFF
J gene: TRBJ1-2; clone size: .; D gene: .; V gene: TRBV30; CDR3 DNA: TGTGCCTGGAGTCGGGCCTTCTATTCGGACGGCTACACCTTC; CDR3 protein: CAWSRAFYSDGYTF
J gene: TRBJ2-3; clone size: .; D gene: TRBD1; V gene: TRBV6-4; CDR3 DNA: TGTGCCAGCAGTGTGGACAGGGCAGATACGCAGTATTTT; CDR3 protein: CASSVDRADTQYF
J gene: TRBJ2-1; clone size: .; D gene: .; V gene: TRBV6-1; CDR3 DNA: TGTGCCAGCAGTGCTCGACAAGAGGGTTACAATGAGCAGTTCTTC; CDR3 protein: CASSARQEGYNEQFF
J gene: TRBJ1-3; clone size: .; D gene: .; V gene: TRBV5-1; CDR3 DNA: TGCGCCAGCAGCTTGGATTTCTCTGGAAACACCATATATTTT; CDR3 protein: CASSLDFSGNTIYF
J gene: TRBJ2-5; clone size: .; D gene: .; V gene: TRBV11-2; CDR3 DNA: TGTGCCAGCAGCTTAGACGGGGGGCTCGAGACCCAGTACTTC; CDR3 protein: CASSLDGGLETQYF
J gene: TRBJ1-1; clone size: .; D gene: .; V gene: TRBV29-1; CDR3 DNA: TGCAGCGTTCTAAAATGGGAGGTCGGAGGCACTGAAGCTTTCTTT; CDR3 protein: CSVLKWEVGGTEAFF
J gene: TRBJ2-1; clone size: .; D gene: TRBD2; V gene: TRBV7-6; CDR3 DNA: TGTGCCAGCAGCTTAGAGCTAGCGGGAGACCCTAAATTTGAGCAGTTCTTC; CDR3 protein: CASSLELAGDPKFEQFF
J gene: TRBJ2-3; clone size: .; D gene: .; V gene: TRBV2; CDR3 DNA: TGTGCCAGCAGTGCTCGGGGGAGTGGAGATACGCAGTATTTT; CDR3 protein: CASSARGSGDTQYF
J gene: TRBJ2-5; clone size: .; D gene: .; V gene: TRBV5-1; CDR3 DNA: TGCGCCAGCAGCTTGAGTTGGAGGGCCCTGGAGACCCAGTACTTC; CDR3 protein: CASSLSWRALETQYF
J gene: TRBJ1-3; clone size: .; D gene: .; V gene: TRBV10-3; CDR3 DNA: TGTGCCATCAGTGAGTCTGCAGGCCTCTCTGGAAACACCATATATTTT; CDR3 protein: CAISESAGLSGNTIYF
J gene: TRBJ1-1; clone size: .; D gene: TRBD1; V gene: TRBV5-4; CDR3 DNA: TGTGCCAGCAGCCCCCGACAGGGGGCGCGGACTGAAGCTTTCTTT; CDR3 protein: CASSPRQGARTEAFF
J gene: TRBJ1-6; clone size: .; D gene: TRBD1; V gene: TRBV19; CDR3 DNA: TGTGCCAGTAGGGAGGGACAGAATTATAATTCACCCCTCCACTTT; CDR3 protein: CASREGQNYNSPLHF
J gene: TRBJ1-2; clone size: once; D gene: .; V gene: TRBV19; CDR3 DNA: TGTGCCAGTAGTCTGGGAACTAACTATGGCTACACCTTC; CDR3 protein: CASSLGTNYGYTF
J gene: TRBJ2-7; clone size: .; D gene: .; V gene: TRBV7-9; CDR3 DNA: TGTGCCAGCAGCTTAGGGTCTTCCTCCTACGAGCAGTACTTC; CDR3 protein: CASSLGSSSYEQYF
J gene: TRBJ2-5; clone size: .; D gene: .; V gene: TRBV9; CDR3 DNA: TGTGCCAGCAGCGTAGGGGGAGGCCAAGAGACCCAGTACTTC; CDR3 protein: CASSVGGGQETQYF
J gene: TRBJ1-3; clone size: .; D gene: TRBD1; V gene: TRBV6-5; CDR3 DNA: TGTGCCAGCAGTCGACAGGGGAGCTCTGGAAACACCATATATTTT; CDR3 protein: CASSRQGSSGNTIYF
J gene: TRBJ1-1; clone size: .; D gene: TRBD1; V gene: TRBV4-1; CDR3 DNA: TGCGCCAGCAGCCCGGGGCGGACAGGGGGCCCGAACACTGAAGCTTTCTTT; CDR3 protein: CASSPGRTGGPNTEAFF
J gene: TRBJ2-5; clone size: .; D gene: TRBD2; V gene: TRBV6-1; CDR3 DNA: TGTGCCAGCACAACGGGGGGGTCGGGAGAGACCCAGTACTTC; CDR3 protein: CASTTGGSGETQYF
J gene: TRBJ1-1; clone size: .; D gene: TRBD1; V gene: TRBV7-3; CDR3 DNA: TGTGCCAGCAGCCTTTCCGGGACAGGGGGGACTGAAGCTTTCTTT; CDR3 protein: CASSLSGTGGTEAFF
J gene: TRBJ1-3; clone size: .; D gene: TRBD1; V gene: TRBV4-1; CDR3 DNA: TGCGCCAGCAGCCAAGGTCAGGGGGCGACTGGAAACACCATATATTTT; CDR3 protein: CASSQGQGATGNTIYF
J gene: TRBJ2-2; clone size: .; D gene: .; V gene: TRBV10-1; CDR3 DNA: TGCGCCAGCGGCCCAAATACAGCGTACACCGGGGAGCTGTTTTTT; CDR3 protein: CASGPNTAYTGELFF
J gene: TRBJ1-3; clone size: .; D gene: .; V gene: TRBV10-3; CDR3 DNA: TGTGCCATCAGCCAGGGGCTTGGAAACACCATATATTTT; CDR3 protein: CAISQGLGNTIYF
J gene: TRBJ2-1; clone size: few; D gene: .; V gene: TRBV9; CDR3 DNA: TGTGCCAGCAGCGTAGAATCGACGGGCGGAGGGCCATCTGGGTATGAGCAGTTCTTC; CDR3 protein: CASSVESTGGGPSGYEQFF
J gene: TRBJ1-6; clone size: .; D gene: .; V gene: TRBV18; CDR3 DNA: TGTGCCAGCTCACCGACGGACGGAGATTCACCCCTCCACTTT; CDR3 protein: CASSPTDGDSPLHF
J gene: TRBJ2-6; clone size: .; D gene: .; V gene: TRBV30; CDR3 DNA: TGTGCCTGGAGTGTATGGATGCAGGCAGGCACCTCTACCGTCCTGACTTTC; CDR3 protein: CAWSVWMQAGTSTVLTF
J gene: TRBJ2-1; clone size: .; D gene: TRBD2; V gene: TRBV5-1; CDR3 DNA: TGCGCCAGCAGCTTCGGGACTAACTCCTTTTACAATGAGCAGTTCTTC; CDR3 protein: CASSFGTNSFYNEQFF
J gene: TRBJ2-1; clone size: .; D gene: TRBD2; V gene: TRBV28; CDR3 DNA: TGTGCCAGCAGTTTATCTAGCGGGAGGGCCATTGAGCAGTTCTTC; CDR3 protein: CASSLSSGRAIEQFF
J gene: TRBJ1-1; clone size: .; D gene: .; V gene: TRBV5-5; CDR3 DNA: TGTGCCAGCAGCTTGCGCGGGACACCGAACACTGAAGCTTTCTTT; CDR3 protein: CASSLRGTPNTEAFF
J gene: TRBJ2-2; clone size: once; D gene: TRBD2; V gene: TRBV9; CDR3 DNA: TGTGCCAGCAGCGTAGCTAGTCGACTAGCAAGCGTGCTGAACACCGGGGAGCTGTTTTTT; CDR3 protein: CASSVASRLASVLNTGELFF
J gene: TRBJ2-1; clone size: few; D gene: .; V gene: TRBV29-1; CDR3 DNA: TGCAGCGTCTCGCTCACATACAATGAGCAGTTCTTC; CDR3 protein: CSVSLTYNEQFF
J gene: TRBJ1-5; clone size: .; D gene: .; V gene: TRBV5-8; CDR3 DNA: TGTGCCAGCAGCTTGGGGTTCGATCAGCCCCAGCATTTT; CDR3 protein: CASSLGFDQPQHF
J gene: TRBJ1-3; clone size: .; D gene: .; V gene: TRBV27; CDR3 DNA: TGTGCCAGCAGTCCTCCCACCAGGGCGGCTGGAAACACCATATATTTT; CDR3 protein: CASSPPTRAAGNTIYF
J gene: TRBJ1-1; clone size: .; D gene: TRBD1; V gene: TRBV7-3; CDR3 DNA: TGTGCCAGCAGCGCGGGACAGGCGGGGGCTGAAGCTTTCTTT; CDR3 protein: CASSAGQAGAEAFF